The 27 T cell receptor beta chains below come from one sample, sequenced in a study of blood T cell repertoires in COVID-19. Repertoires were generated with immunoSEQ multiplex PCR, while TCRdb's copy carries only in-frame clones and drops some. This sample has roughly 150,000 clones; around 87% occur once, and the top ten carry over 12%. Material: peripheral blood. All receptors come from a woman aged 40 to 50 with acute or convalescent COVID-19.

V is TRBV19 and J is TRBJ1-5, with D hard to call. Trimming pared 3 bases from V and 4 bases from J, leaving 4 bases between. This CDR3 has 12 amino acids. Germline values: CDR1 LNHDA, CDR2 SQIVND (reference sequence). CDR3 residues: CASSMRNQPQHF. DNA of the CDR3: TGTGCCAGTAGTATGAGGAATCAGCCCCAGCATTTT.

The chain employs TRBV7-9 and TRBJ2-1; D is uncertain. Per the germline V gene, CDR1 is SEHNR and CDR2 is FQNEAQ (reference sequence). The CDR3 is 14 amino acids. Here the CDR3 DNA reads TGTGCAGACTCCTGGCCCACTCTAGGTAGTGAGCAGTTCTTC. Residues: CADSWPTLGSEQFF.

The chain recombines TRBV11-3 with TRBJ2-3, with D perhaps matching TRBD2 (5 bases). V was clipped by 3 bases and J by 2 bases, with 12 bases between them. CDR1 and CDR2 (germline): SGHNT, YENEEA. The CDR3 runs 15 residues. The CDR3 nucleotides are TGTGCCAGCAGCTTTAACGGGATATCCACAGATACGCAGTATTTT. Its translation is CASSFNGISTDTQYF.

This clone occurred once. The chain recombines TRBV4-1 with TRBJ1-4, with no clear D. The germline V gene encodes CDR1 MGHRA and CDR2 YSYEKL. V lost 4 bases to trimming and J lost 5 bases, with 8 bases between them. This CDR3 spans 13 amino acids. The CDR3 coding sequence is TGCGCCAGCAGCCTAGTCAAGAATGAAAAACTGTTTTTT. Amino acid sequence: CASSLVKNEKLFF.

V is TRBV25-1 and J is TRBJ2-7; 7 bases map to TRBD1. J gave up 0 bases and V 3 bases, and 8 bases lay outside the gene matches. The CDR3 extends over 16 amino acids. CDR1 is MGHDK, CDR2 SYGVNS, per germline. CDR3 sequence (DNA): TGTGCCAGCAGTGAGTCTACAGGGGCCCCCTCCTACGAGCAGTACTTC. It is translated as CASSESTGAPSYEQYF.

CDR3 DNA sequence: TGTGCCAGCAGCCTCAAAAGGGACAGGGAACAGCCCCAGCATTTT. Protein: CASSLKRDREQPQHF. The chain is built from TRBV7-4 and TRBJ1-5; 9 bases fit TRBD1. Germline CDR1 SGHVT, CDR2 SQSDAQ. V lost 5 bases, J lost 7 bases, and 9 bases stayed unmatched. CDR3 length: 15 residues. The entire variable domain, with the rest obtained from reference TRBV7-4 and TRBJ1-5, is as follows: GAGVSQSPRYKVAKRGRDVALRCDSISGHVTLYWYRQTLGQGSEVLTYSQSDAQRDKSGRPSGRFSAERPERSVSTLKIQRTEQGDSAVYLCASSLKRDREQPQHFGDGTRLSIL.

This rearrangement joins TRBV5-6 to TRBJ2-7, with D possibly TRBD2 on 7 matching bases. V was trimmed by 3 bases and J by 2 bases, leaving 15 bases between them. The germline V gene encodes CDR1 SGHDT and CDR2 YYEEEE. The CDR3 sequence is 15 residues long. In DNA form, the CDR3 reads TGTGCCAGCAGCTGGGGGGGGCGACGGGCCTACGAGCAGTACTTC. Protein sequence: CASSWGGRRAYEQYF.

This chain uses TRBV3-1 (or the pseudogene TRBV3-2) with TRBJ2-3; 10 nucleotides agree with TRBD1. With 0 bases clipped from V and 1 base from J, the junction kept 1 base outside the gene matches. Looked up from germline, CDR1 is LGHDT and CDR2 is YNNKEL (reference sequence). There are 16 residues in the CDR3. The CDR3: CASSQDGTGGTDTQYF. In DNA, the CDR3 is TGTGCCAGCAGCCAAGACGGGACAGGGGGCACAGATACGCAGTATTTT.

The gene calls are TRBV24-1 and TRBJ2-1; tentative D call: TRBD2 (6 bases). The CDR3 covers 13 residues. Germline V gene lookup returns CDR1 KGHDR and CDR2 SFDVKD. V was shortened by 7 bases and J by 0 bases, with 6 bases between the two germline ends. The CDR3 loop reads CATSGSSYNEQFF. In DNA, the CDR3 is TGTGCCACCAGCGGGAGCTCCTACAATGAGCAGTTCTTC.

This clone was recorded once. The V gene is TRBV11-2, the J gene TRBJ1-2, with 8 bases fitting TRBD1. Germline CDR1 reads SGHAT; CDR2 reads FQNNGV. The trim removed 5 bases at V and 0 bases at J, leaving 2 bases unmatched. The CDR3 is 14 residues long. The CDR3 reads CASSEGQANYGYTF. In DNA, the CDR3 is TGTGCCAGCAGCGAGGGACAGGCTAACTATGGCTACACCTTC.

This chain joins TRBV5-6 and TRBJ2-7; maybe TRBD1 (5 bases). From germline, CDR1 is SGHDT and CDR2 YYEEEE. The CDR3 runs 15 residues. V lost 0 bases and J 2 bases, leaving 12 bases between the germline ends. CDR3 protein: CASSLEGRVAYEQYF. CDR3 DNA: TGTGCCAGCAGCTTGGAGGGCAGGGTTGCCTACGAGCAGTACTTC.

This clone came up a few times. The chain is built from TRBV6-4 and TRBJ1-5; no definite D call. Between the trimmed V and J ends, which lost 6 bases and 1 base, there was a span of 16 bases. Germline V CDR1 and CDR2: MRHNA, SNTAGT. The CDR3 has 16 residues. CDR3 protein: CASSGRRVWSNQPQHF. DNA of the CDR3: TGTGCCAGCAGCGGGAGAAGGGTATGGAGCAATCAGCCCCAGCATTTT.

Here the CDR3 DNA reads TGTGCCAGCAGCCATCTGGACAGGCCCAAAGAGACCCAGTACTTC. Amino acids: CASSHLDRPKETQYF. The V gene is TRBV3-1 (or the pseudogene TRBV3-2), the J gene TRBJ2-5; TRBD1 aligns across 7 bases. This CDR3 has 15 residues. Germline trimming cut 3 bases from V and 3 bases from J; bases unmatched to any gene: 7. CDR1 is LGHDT and CDR2 is YNNKEL in the germline V gene (reference sequence).

CDR3 in amino acids: CASSSSGEPTGELFF. The CDR3 DNA reads TGTGCCAGCTCGTCCAGCGGGGAACCCACCGGGGAGCTGTTTTTT. The genes are TRBV18 and TRBJ2-2; 7 nucleotides align to TRBD2. V gave up 6 bases and J gave up 4 bases; unmatched junction bases: 8. The CDR3 spans 15 residues. Germline lookup yields CDR1 KGHSH and CDR2 LQKENI.

V gene TRBV15 combines with J gene TRBJ2-1; D perhaps matches TRBD1 (6 bases). The CDR3 spans 15 residues. Germline CDR1 is LNHNV and CDR2 is YYDKDF (reference sequence). V lost 1 base and J lost 6, with 13 bases in between. In DNA, the CDR3 is TGTGCCACCAGCAGAGCCGATCAGGGGCCCAATGAGCAGTTCTTC. Translation: CATSRADQGPNEQFF.

This chain links TRBV6-5 with TRBJ2-5; 11 bases line up with TRBD2. Per germline, CDR1 MNHEY and CDR2 SVGAGI. J was trimmed by 5 bases and V by 8 bases; bases with no gene match: 10. There are 15 residues in the CDR3. CDR3 bases: TGTGCCAGCGGGACTAGCGGATTACCTACGGAGACCCAGTACTTC. Translating it yields CASGTSGLPTETQYF.

This chain joins TRBV27 and TRBJ1-2, with 7 positions matching TRBD1. Germline CDR1 is MNHEY and CDR2 is SMNVEV (reference sequence). This CDR3 has 16 amino acids. J lost 2 bases, V lost 4 bases, and 10 bases had no gene match. The CDR3 loop is CASSSHYTGDNYGYTF. The CDR3 region has the DNA TGTGCCAGCAGTTCTCATTACACAGGGGACAACTATGGCTACACCTTC.

The sample holds a few counts of this clone. The gene calls are TRBV4-2 and TRBJ1-5; 10 nucleotides agree with TRBD1. Losses at the gene ends were 1 base for V and 7 bases for J; bases not matched to a gene: 4. This CDR3 comprises 15 residues. CDR1 LGHNA and CDR2 YNFKEQ come from the germline V gene. The CDR3 nucleotides read TGTGCCAGCAGCCAAGGGACAGGGGGAGGCCAGCCCCAGCATTTT. Residues: CASSQGTGGGQPQHF.

CDR3 protein: CASSTRDRESETQYF. The CDR3 DNA reads TGTGCCAGTAGTACGCGGGACAGGGAATCAGAGACCCAGTACTTC. The chain couples TRBV19 to TRBJ2-5; TRBD1 matches at 9 bases. Unmatched junction bases numbered 7, after V lost 4 bases and J lost 4 bases. This CDR3 region has 15 residues. Germline V gives CDR1 LNHDA, CDR2 SQIVND (reference sequence).

The chain couples TRBV24-1 to TRBJ2-6, with D possibly matching TRBD2 (6 bases). V dropped 3 bases and J dropped 0 bases, with 14 bases sitting between them. CDR3 size: 18 residues. CDR1 KGHDR and CDR2 SFDVKD come from the germline V gene. For the CDR3, the DNA is TGTGCCACCAGTGATGGGAGCGGGTTTAGCTCTGGGGCCAACGTCCTGACTTTC. Its protein is CATSDGSGFSSGANVLTF.

V and J are TRBV2 and TRBJ1-5, with no clear D. The CDR3 consists of 14 residues. Trimming took 4 bases from V and 1 from J, leaving 8 bases between them. CDR1 and CDR2 (germline): SNHLY, FYNNEI. This chain's CDR3 is CASSGLRSNQPQHF. CDR3 DNA sequence: TGTGCCAGCAGTGGACTGAGGAGCAATCAGCCCCAGCATTTT.

The J gene is TRBJ1-5, the V gene TRBV12-5; 7 bases are shared with TRBD1. Trimming removed 7 bases from V and 2 bases from J; junction bases left unmatched: 8. The CDR3 covers 15 residues. The germline gives CDR1 LGHNT, CDR2 FRNRAP. The CDR3 DNA reads as TGTGCTAGTGTTTTTGAAGGGGGCGGCAATCAGCCCCAGCATTTT. This sequence encodes CASVFEGGGNQPQHF.

CDR3 sequence reads: CASSDAGQGTLHF. Here the CDR3 DNA reads TGTGCCAGCAGTGACGCGGGACAGGGGACCCTCCACTTT. This chain joins TRBV6-4 and TRBJ1-6, with TRBD1 matching 10 bases. Germline assignment: CDR1 MRHNA and CDR2 SNTAGT. The CDR3 runs 13 residues. Trimming at V came to 2 bases and at J to 14 bases, leaving 3 bases not matched to a gene.

This chain links TRBV3-1 (or the pseudogene TRBV3-2) with TRBJ1-1; 7 bases line up with TRBD1. The CDR3 loop spans 14 amino acids. Trimming at V came to 2 bases and at J to 6 bases, leaving 6 bases not matched to a gene. Germline loops: CDR1 LGHDT, CDR2 YNNKEL (reference sequence). The CDR3: CASSQKTGAPEAFF. The CDR3 region has the DNA TGTGCCAGCAGCCAAAAAACAGGGGCTCCTGAAGCTTTCTTT.

This clone turned up a few times. The chain uses TRBV4-2 and TRBJ2-2; D remains ambiguous. The V end was cut by 1 base, the J end by 4 bases, with 4 bases between. CDR3 length: 13 residues. Germline V gene data show CDR1 as LGHNA and CDR2 as YNFKEQ. The CDR3 DNA sequence: TGTGCCAGCAGCCAAGCCTCCACCGGGGAGCTGTTTTTT. Its protein product is CASSQASTGELFF.

V usage is TRBV7-2 and J usage is TRBJ1-1, with no clear D. Germline CDR1 and CDR2: SGHTA and FQGNSA. V lost 2 bases to trimming and J lost 0 bases, with 4 bases between them. This CDR3 spans 13 amino acids. The CDR3 DNA is TGTGCCAGCAGCTTAATAGTGAACACTGAAGCTTTCTTT. Its translation: CASSLIVNTEAFF.

This chain joins TRBV14 and TRBJ1-4; 10 nucleotides line up with TRBD1. Germline CDR1 is SGHDN and CDR2 is FVKESK. Germline trimming cut 3 bases from V and 7 bases from J; bases unmatched to any gene: 5. This CDR3 has 15 amino acids. The CDR3 DNA reads as TGTGCCAGCAGCCACGGGACAGGGGTTGGTGAAAAACTGTTTTTT. This encodes CASSHGTGVGEKLFF.